This T cell receptor beta chain was sequenced for a study of naive and memory T cell subsets. Study conclusions and caveats: Possibly reflecting memory cells re-expressing CD45RA, a few larger clonotypes occurred in naive repertoires, especially CD8. In CD4 and CD8 cells, diversity dropped from naive through EMRA. Over 85% of naive TCR sequences appeared only once, unlike memory subsets.

After the first PCR, alpha and beta chain libraries were processed separately. CMV status came from CD4+ IFNgamma after overnight CMV lysate stimulation. The beta constant-region primer was an equimolar mix of two oligonucleotides covering TRBC1 and TRBC2. The ligated cDNA underwent four PCR rounds using SP2 and nested alpha and beta constant-region primers. MiXCR, run by TCRdb on the UMI-ligation and nested PCR reads, gives a single entry per CDR3 protein. The repertoire consists of over 110,000 distinct CDR3 sequences, with roughly a fifth occurring once and the leading ten covering about 0.57%. A remark on this clonotype: Its antigen remains unknown.

Input material: naive CD8+ T cells from blood. This TCR was recovered from a human donor in good health.

This chain's CDR3 is CASSYGLLYEQYF. DNA of the CDR3: TGTGCCAGCAGTTATGGCTTACTCTACGAGCAGTACTTC. This chain links TRBV28 with TRBJ2-7; D is unclear. Germline V lookup: CDR1 MDHEN, CDR2 SYDVKM. The CDR3 contains 13 residues. The ends were cut back, 4 bases at V and 3 bases at J, with 10 bases in the middle.